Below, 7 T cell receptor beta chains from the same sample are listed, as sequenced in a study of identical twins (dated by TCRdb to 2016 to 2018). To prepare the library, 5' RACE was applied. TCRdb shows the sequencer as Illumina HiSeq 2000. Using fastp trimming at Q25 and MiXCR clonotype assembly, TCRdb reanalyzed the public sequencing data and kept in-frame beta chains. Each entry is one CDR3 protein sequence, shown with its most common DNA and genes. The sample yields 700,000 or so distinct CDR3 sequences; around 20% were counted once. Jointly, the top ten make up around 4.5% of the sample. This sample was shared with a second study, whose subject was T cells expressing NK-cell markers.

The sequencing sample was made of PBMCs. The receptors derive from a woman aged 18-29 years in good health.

Here the CDR3 DNA reads TGCGCCAGCAGCCAAGATCAGAGTTATAATTCACCCCTCCACTTT. It translates to CASSQDQSYNSPLHF. This chain joins TRBV4-1 and TRBJ1-6; no clear D gene. There are 15 residues in the CDR3. The ends were cut back, 0 bases at V and 4 bases at J, with 7 bases in the middle. Looked up from germline, CDR1 is MGHRA and CDR2 is YSYEKL.

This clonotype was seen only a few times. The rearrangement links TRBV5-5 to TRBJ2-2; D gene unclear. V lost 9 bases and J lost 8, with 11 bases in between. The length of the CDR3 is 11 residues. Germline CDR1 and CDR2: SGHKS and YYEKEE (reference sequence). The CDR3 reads CATSYAGELFF. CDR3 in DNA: TGTGCCACTTCCTACGCGGGGGAGCTGTTTTTT.

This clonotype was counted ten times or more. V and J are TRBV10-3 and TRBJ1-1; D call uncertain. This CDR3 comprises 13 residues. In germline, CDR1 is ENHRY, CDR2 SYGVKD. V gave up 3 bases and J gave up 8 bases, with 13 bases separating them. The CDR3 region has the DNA TGTGCCATCAGTGAACAGCTTAAGTTCGAAGCTTTCTTT. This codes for CAISEQLKFEAFF.

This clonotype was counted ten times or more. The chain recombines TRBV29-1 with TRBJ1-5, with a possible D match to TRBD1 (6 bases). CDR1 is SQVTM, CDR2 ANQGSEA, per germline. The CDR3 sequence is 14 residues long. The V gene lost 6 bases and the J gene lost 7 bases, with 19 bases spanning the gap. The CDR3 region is CSVPGTSQGQPQHF. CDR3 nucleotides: TGCAGCGTCCCCGGGACCTCCCAGGGGCAGCCCCAGCATTTT.

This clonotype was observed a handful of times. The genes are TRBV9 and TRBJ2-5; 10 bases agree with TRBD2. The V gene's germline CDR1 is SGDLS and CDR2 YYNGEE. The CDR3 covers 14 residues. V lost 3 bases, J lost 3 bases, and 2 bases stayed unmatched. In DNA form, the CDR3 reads TGTGCCAGCAGCGAAAGCGGGAGGGAAGAGACCCAGTACTTC. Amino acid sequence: CASSESGREETQYF.

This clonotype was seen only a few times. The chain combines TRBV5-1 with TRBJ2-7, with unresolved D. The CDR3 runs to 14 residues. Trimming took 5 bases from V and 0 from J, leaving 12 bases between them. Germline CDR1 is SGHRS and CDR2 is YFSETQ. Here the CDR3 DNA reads TGCGCCAGCAGACCGGACGGCAGCTCCTACGAGCAGTACTTC. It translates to CASRPDGSSYEQYF.

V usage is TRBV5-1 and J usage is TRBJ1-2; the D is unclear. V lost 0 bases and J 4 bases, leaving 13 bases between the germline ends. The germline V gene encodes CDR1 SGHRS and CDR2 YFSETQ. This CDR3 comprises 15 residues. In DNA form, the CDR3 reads TGCGCCAGCAGCTTGGACTGGACCTATAGCTATGGCTACACCTTC. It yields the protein CASSLDWTYSYGYTF.